This record covers a single TCR beta chain. The antigen remains unidentified. Trimming removed 4 bases from V and 5 bases from J, with 15 bases in between. Germline-derived CDR1 and CDR2 are GTSNPN and SVGIG (reference sequence). The CDR3 is made up of 15 amino acids. The data stem from a study of T-cell memory formation after mild COVID-19. Study observations and caveats: CD4+ bias marked clones expanding day 15 to 37, unlike balanced contracting clones. Mainly in CM and EM were contracting CD4+ clones; CD8+ were in EMRA.

5'RACE with constant-segment primers yielded barcoded, UMI-tagged TCR alpha and TCR beta cDNA libraries. One entry per CDR3 protein results from TCRdb running MiXCR on the 5' RACE reads. Of under 200,000 distinct CDR3 sequences listed, 11% were seen once; the top ten hold about 3.5%. The V and J genes are TRBV30 and TRBJ1-6; D remains ambiguous. This receptor was obtained from a man aged 18 to 29 who had mild COVID-19 (a few samples of this study predate the infection). Cell type and time point are not known. The sequenced material came from PBMCs or a T cell subset sorted from them (not recorded which). As DNA, the CDR3 is TGTGCCTGGACCCGAGGATTTGGGGATAATTCACCCCTCCACTTT. Its translation: CAWTRGFGDNSPLHF.